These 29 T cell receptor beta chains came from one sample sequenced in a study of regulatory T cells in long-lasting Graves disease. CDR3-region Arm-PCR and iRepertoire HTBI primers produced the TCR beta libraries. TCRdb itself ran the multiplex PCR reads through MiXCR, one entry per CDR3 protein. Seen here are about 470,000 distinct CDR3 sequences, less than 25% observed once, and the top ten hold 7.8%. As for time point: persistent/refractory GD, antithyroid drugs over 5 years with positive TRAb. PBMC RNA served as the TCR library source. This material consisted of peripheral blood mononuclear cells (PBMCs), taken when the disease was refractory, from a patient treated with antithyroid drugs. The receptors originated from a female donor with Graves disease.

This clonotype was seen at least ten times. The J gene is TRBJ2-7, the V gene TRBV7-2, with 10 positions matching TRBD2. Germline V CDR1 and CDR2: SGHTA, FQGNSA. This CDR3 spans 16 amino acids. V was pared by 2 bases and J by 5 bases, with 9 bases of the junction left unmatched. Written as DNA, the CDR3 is TGTGCCAGCAGCTTACAGGCTAGCGGGAGATCGGACGAGCAGTACTTC. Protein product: CASSLQASGRSDEQYF.

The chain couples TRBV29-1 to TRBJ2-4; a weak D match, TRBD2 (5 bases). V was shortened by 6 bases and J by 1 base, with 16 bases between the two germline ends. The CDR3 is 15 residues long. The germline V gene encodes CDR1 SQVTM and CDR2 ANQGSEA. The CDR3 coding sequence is TGCAGCGTGATAAGCGGACGGCTGGCCAAAAACATTCAGTACTTC. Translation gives CSVISGRLAKNIQYF.

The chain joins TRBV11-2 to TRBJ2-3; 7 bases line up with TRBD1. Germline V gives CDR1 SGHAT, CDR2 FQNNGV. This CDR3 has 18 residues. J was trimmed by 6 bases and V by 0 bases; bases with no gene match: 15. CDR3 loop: CASSLDRQGTGLADTQYF. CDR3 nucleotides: TGTGCCAGCAGCTTAGATCGACAGGGTACTGGATTGGCGGATACGCAGTATTTT.

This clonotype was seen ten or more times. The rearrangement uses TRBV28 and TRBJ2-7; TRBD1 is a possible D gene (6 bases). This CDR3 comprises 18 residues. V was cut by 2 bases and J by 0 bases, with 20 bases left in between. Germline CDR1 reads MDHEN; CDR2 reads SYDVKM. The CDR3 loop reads CASSLGGPVGAASYEQYF. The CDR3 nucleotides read TGTGCCAGCAGTTTAGGGGGCCCCGTGGGGGCAGCCTCCTACGAGCAGTACTTC.

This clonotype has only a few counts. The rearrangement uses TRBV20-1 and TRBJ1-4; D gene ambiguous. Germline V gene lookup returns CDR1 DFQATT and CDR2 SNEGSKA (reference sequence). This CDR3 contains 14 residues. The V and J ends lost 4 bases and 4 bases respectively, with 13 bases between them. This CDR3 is CSATPSGSNEKLFF. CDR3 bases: TGCAGTGCTACCCCCTCGGGAAGTAATGAAAAACTGTTTTTT.

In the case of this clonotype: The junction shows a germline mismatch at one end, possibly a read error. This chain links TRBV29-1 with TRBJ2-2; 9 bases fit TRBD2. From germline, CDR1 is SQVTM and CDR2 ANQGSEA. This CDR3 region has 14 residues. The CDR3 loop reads CSVLAGVGTGELSF. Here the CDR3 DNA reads TGCAGCGTTTTAGCGGGAGTAGGCACCGGGGAGCTGTCTTTT.

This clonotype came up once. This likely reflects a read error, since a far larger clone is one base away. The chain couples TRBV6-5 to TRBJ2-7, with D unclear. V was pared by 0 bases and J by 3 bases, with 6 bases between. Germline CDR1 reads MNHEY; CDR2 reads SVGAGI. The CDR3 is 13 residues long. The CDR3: CASSYSTFYEQYF. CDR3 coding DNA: TGTGCCAGCAGTTACTCGACCTTCTACGAGCAGTACTTC.

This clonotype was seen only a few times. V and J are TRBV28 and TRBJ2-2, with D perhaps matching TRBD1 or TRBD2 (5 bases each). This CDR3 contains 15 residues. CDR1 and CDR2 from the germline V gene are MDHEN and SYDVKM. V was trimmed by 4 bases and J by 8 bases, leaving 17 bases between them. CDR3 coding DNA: TGTGCCAGCAGTTACGGGACCTCCCCCGGGGGGGAGCTGTTTTTT. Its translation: CASSYGTSPGGELFF.

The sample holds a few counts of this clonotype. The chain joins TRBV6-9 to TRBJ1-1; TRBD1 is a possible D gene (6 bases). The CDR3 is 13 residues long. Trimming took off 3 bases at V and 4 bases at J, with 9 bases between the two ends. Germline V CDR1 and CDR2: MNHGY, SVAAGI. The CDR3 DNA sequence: TGTGCCAGCAGTTACGGGGGCCTCACTGAAGCTTTCTTT. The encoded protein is CASSYGGLTEAFF.

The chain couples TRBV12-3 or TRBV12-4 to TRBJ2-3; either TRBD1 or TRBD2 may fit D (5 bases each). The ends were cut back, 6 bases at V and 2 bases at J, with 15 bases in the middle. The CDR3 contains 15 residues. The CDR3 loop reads CASRKMGTITDTQYF. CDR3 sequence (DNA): TGTGCCAGCAGAAAGATGGGGACGATCACAGATACGCAGTATTTT.

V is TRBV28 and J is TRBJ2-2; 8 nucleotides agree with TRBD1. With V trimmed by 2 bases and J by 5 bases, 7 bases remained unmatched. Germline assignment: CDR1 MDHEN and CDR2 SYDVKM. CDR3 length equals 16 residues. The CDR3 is CASSLPRDRFTGELFF. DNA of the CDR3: TGTGCCAGCAGTTTACCCCGGGACAGGTTTACCGGGGAGCTGTTTTTT.

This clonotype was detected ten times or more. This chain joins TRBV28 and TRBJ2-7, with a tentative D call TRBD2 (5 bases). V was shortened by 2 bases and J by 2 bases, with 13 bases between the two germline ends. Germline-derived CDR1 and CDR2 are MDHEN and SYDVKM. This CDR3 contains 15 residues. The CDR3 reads CASSLGSGKAYEQYF. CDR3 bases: TGTGCCAGCAGTTTAGGTTCCGGGAAAGCCTACGAGCAGTACTTC.

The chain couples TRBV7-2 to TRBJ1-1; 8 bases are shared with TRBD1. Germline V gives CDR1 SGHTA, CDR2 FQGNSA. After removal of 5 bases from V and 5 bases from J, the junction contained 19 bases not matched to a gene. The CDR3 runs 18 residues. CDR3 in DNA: TGTGCCAGCAGCCGCCTAATGGAGACAGGGGCCCGTAGAACTGAAGCTTTCTTT. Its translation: CASSRLMETGARRTEAFF.

In DNA, the CDR3 is TGTGCCAGCAGTGTACCAGGGATCACTGAAGCTTTCTTT. This sequence encodes CASSVPGITEAFF. This sequence joins TRBV6-1 and TRBJ1-1; D is perhaps TRBD1 (5 bases). Germline V gene lookup returns CDR1 MNHNS and CDR2 SASEGT. The CDR3 has 13 residues. The germline V and J ends were trimmed by 4 bases and 4 bases, with 10 bases remaining between them.

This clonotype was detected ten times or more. In DNA form, the CDR3 reads TGTGCCAGCAGCTTAGTAGCGGGAGCAGGGGAGACCCAGTACTTC. Its protein product is CASSLVAGAGETQYF. The genes are TRBV11-2 and TRBJ2-5; 9 bases agree with TRBD2. The CDR3 extends over 15 amino acids. Germline V gene data show CDR1 as SGHAT and CDR2 as FQNNGV. J lost 5 bases, V lost 1 base, and 5 bases had no gene match.

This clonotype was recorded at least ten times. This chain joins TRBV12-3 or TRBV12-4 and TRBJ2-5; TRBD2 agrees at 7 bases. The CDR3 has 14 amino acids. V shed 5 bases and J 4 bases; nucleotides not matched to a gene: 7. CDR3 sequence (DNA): TGTGCCAGCAGTGGGGGGGGGTTCACAGAGACCCAGTACTTC. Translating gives CASSGGGFTETQYF.

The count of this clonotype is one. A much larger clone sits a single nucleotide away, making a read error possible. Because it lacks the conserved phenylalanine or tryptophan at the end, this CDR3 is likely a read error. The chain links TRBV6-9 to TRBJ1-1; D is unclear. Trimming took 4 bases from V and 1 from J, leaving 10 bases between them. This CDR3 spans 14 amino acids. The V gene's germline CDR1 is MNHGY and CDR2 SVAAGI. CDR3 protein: CASSFRGGNTEAFL. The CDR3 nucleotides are TGTGCCAGCAGTTTCCGAGGCGGGAACACTGAAGCTTTCCTT.

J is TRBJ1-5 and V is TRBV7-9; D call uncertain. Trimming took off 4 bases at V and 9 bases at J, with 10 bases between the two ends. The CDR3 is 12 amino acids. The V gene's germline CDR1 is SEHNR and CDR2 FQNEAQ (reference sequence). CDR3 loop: CASSSTLWPQHF. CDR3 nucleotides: TGTGCCAGCAGCTCCACCCTTTGGCCCCAGCATTTT.

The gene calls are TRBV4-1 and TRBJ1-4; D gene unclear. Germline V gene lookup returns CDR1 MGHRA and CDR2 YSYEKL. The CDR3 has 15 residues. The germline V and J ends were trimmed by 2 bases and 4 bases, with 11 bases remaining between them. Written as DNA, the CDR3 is TGCGCCAGCAGCCAACCCCCGAGCGATAATGAAAAACTGTTTTTT. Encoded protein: CASSQPPSDNEKLFF.

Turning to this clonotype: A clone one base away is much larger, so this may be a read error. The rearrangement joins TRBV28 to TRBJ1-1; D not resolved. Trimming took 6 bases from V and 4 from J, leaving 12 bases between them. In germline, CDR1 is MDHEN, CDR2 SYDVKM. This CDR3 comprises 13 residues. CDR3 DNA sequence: TGTGCCAGCAGGAGAGGGCCTATCACTGAAGCTTTCTTT. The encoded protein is CASRRGPITEAFF.

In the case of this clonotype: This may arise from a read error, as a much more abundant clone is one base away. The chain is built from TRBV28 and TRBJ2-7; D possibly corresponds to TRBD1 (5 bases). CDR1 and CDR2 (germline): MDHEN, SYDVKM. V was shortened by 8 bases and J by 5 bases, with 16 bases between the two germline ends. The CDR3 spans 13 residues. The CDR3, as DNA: TGTGCCAGCGGGGCAGGAAGGACCCACGAGCAGTACTTC. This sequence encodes CASGAGRTHEQYF.

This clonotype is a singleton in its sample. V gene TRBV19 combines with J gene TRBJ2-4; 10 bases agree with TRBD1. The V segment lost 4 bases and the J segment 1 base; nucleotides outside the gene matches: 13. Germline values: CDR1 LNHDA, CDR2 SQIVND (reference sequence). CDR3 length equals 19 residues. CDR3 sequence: CASSNQGQGILGAKNIQYF. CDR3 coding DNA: TGTGCCAGTAGTAACCAGGGACAGGGGATCCTCGGGGCCAAAAACATTCAGTACTTC.

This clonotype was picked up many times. The CDR3 loop is CASSLLGAGEKLFF. The CDR3 DNA follows: TGTGCCAGCAGTTTGTTAGGGGCTGGTGAAAAACTGTTTTTT. The V gene is TRBV27, the J gene TRBJ1-4, with TRBD1 as a possible D gene (5 bases). V was shortened by 3 bases and J by 7 bases, with 12 bases between the two germline ends. The CDR3 consists of 14 residues. Germline CDR1 is MNHEY and CDR2 is SMNVEV (reference sequence). Full variable domain (remainder filled in from reference TRBV27 and TRBJ1-4): EAQVTQNPRYLITVTGKKLTVTCSQNMNHEYMSWYRQDPGLGLRQIYYSMNVEVTDKGDVPEGYKVSRKEKRNFPLILESPSPNQTSLYFCASSLLGAGEKLFFGSGTQLSVL.

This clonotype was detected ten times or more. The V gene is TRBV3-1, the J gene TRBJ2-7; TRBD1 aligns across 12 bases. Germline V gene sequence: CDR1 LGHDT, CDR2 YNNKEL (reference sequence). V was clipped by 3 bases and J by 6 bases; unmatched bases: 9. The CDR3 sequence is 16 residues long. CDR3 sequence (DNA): TGTGCCAGCAGCCAGACGGCCGGGACAGGGGGCGGCGAGCAGTACTTC. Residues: CASSQTAGTGGGEQYF.

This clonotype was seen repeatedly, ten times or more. CDR3 in amino acids: CASSQKRDQETQYF. The CDR3 nucleotides are TGTGCCAGCAGCCAAAAGCGGGACCAAGAGACCCAGTACTTC. This chain joins TRBV11-1 and TRBJ2-5, with D perhaps TRBD2 (6 bases). The germline V gene has CDR1 SGHAT and CDR2 FQDESV (reference sequence). V gave up 5 bases and J gave up 0 bases, with 10 bases separating them. This CDR3 region has 14 residues. The full variable domain, in which reference TRBV11-1 and TRBJ2-5 provide the parts outside the CDR3, is EAEVAQSPRYKITEKSQAVAFWCDPISGHATLYWYRQILGQGPELLVQFQDESVVDDSQLPKDRFSAERLKGVDSTLKIQPAELGDSAMYLCASSQKRDQETQYFGPGTRLLVL.

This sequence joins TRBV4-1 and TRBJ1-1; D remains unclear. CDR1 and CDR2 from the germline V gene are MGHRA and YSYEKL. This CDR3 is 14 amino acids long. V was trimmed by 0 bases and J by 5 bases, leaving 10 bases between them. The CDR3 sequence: CASSQDSSNTEAFF. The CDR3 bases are TGCGCCAGCAGCCAAGACTCATCGAATACTGAAGCTTTCTTT.

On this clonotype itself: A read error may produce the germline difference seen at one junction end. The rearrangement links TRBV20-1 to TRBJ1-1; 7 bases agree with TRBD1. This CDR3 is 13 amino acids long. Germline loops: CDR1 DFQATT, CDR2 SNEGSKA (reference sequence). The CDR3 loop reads CSGLQGLNAEAFF. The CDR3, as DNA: TGCAGCGGACTACAGGGGTTGAACGCTGAAGCTTTCTTT.

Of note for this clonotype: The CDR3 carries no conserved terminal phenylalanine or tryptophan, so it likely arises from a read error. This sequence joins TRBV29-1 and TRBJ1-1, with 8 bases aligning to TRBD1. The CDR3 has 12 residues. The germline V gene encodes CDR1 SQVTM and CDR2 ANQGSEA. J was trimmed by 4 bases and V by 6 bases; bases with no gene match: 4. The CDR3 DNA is TGCAGCGTCGACAGGGGCCCCACTGAAGCTTTCCTT. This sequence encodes CSVDRGPTEAFL.

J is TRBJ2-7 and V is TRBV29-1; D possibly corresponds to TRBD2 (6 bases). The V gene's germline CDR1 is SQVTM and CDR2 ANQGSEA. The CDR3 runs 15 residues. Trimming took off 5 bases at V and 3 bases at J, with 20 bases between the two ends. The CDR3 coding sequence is TGCAGCGTTCGTCGGGAAGCGGGTTTCCTCTACGAGCAGTACTTC. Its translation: CSVRREAGFLYEQYF.